One and the same sample provided the 22 T cell receptor beta chains below, sequenced in a study of blood T cell repertoires in COVID-19. The assay was immunoSEQ multiplex PCR, and TCRdb's table has in-frame clones only and misses some. Here the sample spans 250,000 to 300,000 clones, around nine tenths being singletons. Sequenced sample: PBMCs or T cells enriched from blood (not recorded which). These receptors were collected from a woman in her thirties or forties who had recovered from COVID-19.

This clone was observed a single time. The J gene is TRBJ1-2, the V gene TRBV20-1; D unclear. The germline CDR1 and CDR2 sequences are DFQATT and SNEGSKA (reference sequence). This CDR3 spans 11 amino acids. V gave up 3 bases and J gave up 2 bases, with 4 bases separating them. The CDR3 sequence: CSASGNYGYTF. Here the CDR3 DNA reads TGCAGTGCTAGCGGGAACTATGGCTACACCTTC.

V is TRBV6-5 and J is TRBJ1-2; possibly TRBD1 for D (5 bases). Deletions cut 6 bases from V and 1 base from J, with 15 bases between. CDR1 and CDR2 (germline): MNHEY, SVGAGI. CDR3 length: 15 amino acids. The CDR3 coding sequence is TGTGCCAGCAGCGACCTAAGGGGTTTTAACTATGGCTACACCTTC. Amino acids: CASSDLRGFNYGYTF.

The chain carries TRBV20-1 and TRBJ1-1, with D unclear. The CDR3 is made up of 13 amino acids. V lost 3 bases and J lost 4, with 12 bases in between. Germline values: CDR1 DFQATT, CDR2 SNEGSKA (reference sequence). The CDR3 loop is CSASRRAGTEAFF. The DNA of the CDR3 is TGCAGTGCTAGTAGGAGGGCGGGCACTGAAGCTTTCTTT.

Written as DNA, the CDR3 is TGCGCCAGCAGCGAAACAGGGGGTGCCTATGGCTACACCTTC. Translating it yields CASSETGGAYGYTF. The chain recombines TRBV5-1 with TRBJ1-2; 8 bases align to TRBD1. The CDR3 has 14 amino acids. Germline V lookup: CDR1 SGHRS, CDR2 YFSETQ. V lost 4 bases to trimming and J lost 4 bases; unmatched junction nucleotides: 6.

The chain combines TRBV29-1 with TRBJ2-3; the match to TRBD1 covers 9 bases. In germline, CDR1 is SQVTM, CDR2 ANQGSEA. Trimming took 6 bases from V and 0 from J; bases not matched to a gene: 4. CDR3 size: 14 residues. The CDR3: CSVGQGKSTDTQYF. CDR3 in DNA: TGCAGCGTGGGACAGGGCAAGAGCACAGATACGCAGTATTTT.

The rearrangement uses TRBV9 and TRBJ2-1; TRBD2 is a possible D gene (6 bases). Germline V gene lookup returns CDR1 SGDLS and CDR2 YYNGEE. With 0 bases removed from V and 6 bases from J, the gap between germline ends came to 13 bases. The CDR3 consists of 15 residues. The CDR3 loop reads CASSVDGTQGNEQFF. The CDR3 DNA reads TGTGCCAGCAGCGTAGATGGGACTCAGGGCAATGAGCAGTTCTTC.

The V and J genes are TRBV5-1 and TRBJ2-1, with 7 bases identical to TRBD1. Germline-derived CDR1 and CDR2 are SGHRS and YFSETQ. The CDR3 length is 14 residues. Losses at the gene ends were 3 bases for V and 4 bases for J; bases not matched to a gene: 4. The chain's CDR3 is CASSSGQSYNEQFF. CDR3 DNA sequence: TGCGCCAGCAGCTCGGGACAGAGTTACAATGAGCAGTTCTTC.

The chain has TRBV7-9 and TRBJ2-5; 8 positions agree with TRBD1. CDR3 size: 15 residues. Germline V gives CDR1 SEHNR, CDR2 FQNEAQ (reference sequence). Germline trimming cut 2 bases from V and 4 bases from J; bases unmatched to any gene: 6. Written as DNA, the CDR3 is TGTGCCAGCAGCTTATCGGCAGGGGGCTTAGAGACCCAGTACTTC. It codes for CASSLSAGGLETQYF. Looking up the rest from reference TRBV7-9 and TRBJ2-5 gives the full variable domain: DTGVSQNPRHKITKRGQNVTFRCDPISEHNRLYWYRQTLGQGPEFLTYFQNEAQLEKSRLLSDRFSAERPKGSFSTLEIQRTEQGDSAMYLCASSLSAGGLETQYFGPGTRLLVL.

This chain joins TRBV6-5 and TRBJ2-7, with 7 bases identical to TRBD2. The germline V gene has CDR1 MNHEY and CDR2 SVGAGI. The CDR3 sequence is 16 residues long. Germline trimming cut 0 bases from V and 6 bases from J; bases unmatched to any gene: 11. DNA of the CDR3: TGTGCCAGCAGTTACTCTGATGGGACTAACCATCTCGAGCAGTACTTC. Protein: CASSYSDGTNHLEQYF.

The genes are TRBV5-1 and TRBJ2-3, with TRBD2 matching over 7 bases. The V gene's germline CDR1 is SGHRS and CDR2 YFSETQ. This CDR3 comprises 15 residues. The V gene end was trimmed by 0 bases and the J gene end by 6 bases; junction bases not matched to a gene: 7. The CDR3 loop reads CASSLGAGIADTQYF. The DNA for the CDR3 is TGCGCCAGCAGCTTGGGAGCGGGAATAGCGGATACGCAGTATTTT.

The chain links TRBV7-9 to TRBJ1-2; TRBD1 aligns across 7 bases. The CDR3 spans 15 residues. Germline V CDR1 and CDR2: SEHNR, FQNEAQ (reference sequence). J lost 2 bases, V lost 2 bases, and 5 bases had no gene match. Here the CDR3 DNA reads TGTGCCAGCAGCTTAAAACAGGGGACCAACTATGGCTACACCTTC. Its protein is CASSLKQGTNYGYTF.

This rearrangement joins TRBV5-6 to TRBJ1-2, with D unresolved. CDR3 size: 14 residues. The germline CDR1 and CDR2 sequences are SGHDT and YYEEEE. V dropped 0 bases and J dropped 5 bases, with 11 bases sitting between them. The CDR3: CASSLGRSSYGYTF. For the CDR3, the DNA is TGTGCCAGCAGCTTGGGGCGGAGTTCATATGGCTACACCTTC.

The chain has TRBV10-1 and TRBJ1-5, with 10 bases that match TRBD1. The CDR3 is 14 amino acids. V dropped 8 bases and J dropped 8; count of bases not matched to a gene: 9. Germline loops: CDR1 WNHNN, CDR2 SYGVQD (reference sequence). The CDR3 DNA sequence: TGCGCCAGCCCACATAGACAGGGGGCGAAGCCCCAGCATTTT. Its protein product is CASPHRQGAKPQHF.

The CDR3 spells CASSLGQGNTEAFF. Here the CDR3 DNA reads TGTGCCAGCAGTTTGGGACAGGGGAACACTGAAGCTTTCTTT. V is TRBV27 and J is TRBJ1-1, with 9 bases fitting TRBD1. Germline V gives CDR1 MNHEY, CDR2 SMNVEV (reference sequence). CDR3 length: 14 amino acids. V was pared by 3 bases and J by 1 base, with 0 bases of the junction left unmatched.

This chain joins TRBV4-3 and TRBJ2-7; 7 positions match TRBD1. The CDR3 consists of 14 residues. The ends lost 11 bases at V and 5 bases at J; junction bases unmatched: 15. Per germline, CDR1 LGHNA and CDR2 YSLEER. CDR3 protein: CAAHADRVPNEQYF. For the CDR3, the DNA is TGCGCCGCACATGCTGACAGGGTCCCCAACGAGCAGTACTTC.

Here the CDR3 reads CASSQDYWYEQYF. The CDR3 DNA reads as TGTGCCAGCAGCCAAGATTACTGGTACGAGCAGTACTTC. V is TRBV3-1 (or the pseudogene TRBV3-2) and J is TRBJ2-7; D is unclear. This CDR3 has 13 amino acids. Germline values: CDR1 LGHDT, CDR2 YNNKEL (reference sequence). V lost 0 bases and J 4 bases, leaving 7 bases between the germline ends.

V gene TRBV3-1 (or the pseudogene TRBV3-2) combines with J gene TRBJ1-2, with D perhaps TRBD1 (5 bases). The CDR3 totals 14 residues. V was clipped by 4 bases and J by 2 bases, with 11 bases between them. Germline CDR1 is LGHDT and CDR2 is YNNKEL (reference sequence). The CDR3 region is CASSPGLENYGYTF. CDR3 bases: TGTGCCAGCAGCCCGGGACTGGAAAACTATGGCTACACCTTC.

This chain joins TRBV21-1 and TRBJ1-5. TRBV21-1 constitutes a pseudogene. This CDR3 region has 16 residues. CDR3 coding DNA: TGTGCCAGCAGCAATGATAAGGGAGAAAATAATCAGCCCCAGCATTTT. Translated, it gives CASSNDKGENNQPQHF.

This chain uses TRBV5-1 with TRBJ2-2; 11 nucleotides agree with TRBD2. V shed 0 bases and J 5 bases; nucleotides not matched to a gene: 0. The germline gives CDR1 SGHRS, CDR2 YFSETQ. This CDR3 contains 15 residues. The CDR3 coding sequence is TGCGCCAGCAGCTTGGCTAGCGGGGGGACCGGGGAGCTGTTTTTT. This gives the protein CASSLASGGTGELFF.

This chain uses TRBV5-1 with TRBJ2-2; possibly TRBD2 for D (6 bases). Germline-derived CDR1 and CDR2 are SGHRS and YFSETQ. The CDR3 has 14 amino acids. Trimming left V 5 bases short and J 0 bases short, with 8 bases between. Here the CDR3 reads CASRGEANTGELFF. Written as DNA, the CDR3 is TGCGCCAGCAGGGGGGAGGCGAACACCGGGGAGCTGTTTTTT.

The chain joins TRBV18 to TRBJ1-1, with D perhaps matching TRBD1 (5 bases). This CDR3 has 16 residues. Trimming left V 4 bases short and J 3 bases short, with 18 bases between. Germline CDR1 reads KGHSH; CDR2 reads LQKENI. The CDR3, as DNA: TGTGCCAGCTCACTCTGGGCTCAACAGGCCGACACTGAAGCTTTCTTT. Translating it yields CASSLWAQQADTEAFF.

The gene calls are TRBV18 and TRBJ1-1; D is uncertain. The CDR3 sequence is 14 residues long. Trimming took off 3 bases at V and 1 base at J, with 9 bases between the two ends. CDR1 and CDR2 (germline): KGHSH, LQKENI. The CDR3 DNA is TGTGCCAGCTCACCGGCTCAGTCGAACACTGAAGCTTTCTTT. It specifies CASSPAQSNTEAFF.